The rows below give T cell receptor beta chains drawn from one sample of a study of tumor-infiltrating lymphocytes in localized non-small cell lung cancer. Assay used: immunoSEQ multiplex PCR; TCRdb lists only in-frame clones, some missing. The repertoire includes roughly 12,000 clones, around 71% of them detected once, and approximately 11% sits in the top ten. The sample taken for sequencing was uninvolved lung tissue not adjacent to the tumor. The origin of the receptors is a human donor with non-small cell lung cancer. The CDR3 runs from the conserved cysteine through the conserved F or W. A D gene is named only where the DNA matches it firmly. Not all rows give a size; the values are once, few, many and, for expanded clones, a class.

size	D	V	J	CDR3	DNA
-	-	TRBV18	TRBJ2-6	CASSLITPGANVLTF	TGTGCCAGCTCCCTGATAACCCCCGGGGCCAACGTCCTGACTTTC
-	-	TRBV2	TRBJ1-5	CASSLTGSQPQHF	TGTGCCAGCAGCTTAACAGGGTCTCAGCCCCAGCATTTT
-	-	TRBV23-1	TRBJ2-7	CASRRRTGKDEQYF	TGCGCCAGCAGACGACGGACGGGAAAGGACGAGCAGTACTTC
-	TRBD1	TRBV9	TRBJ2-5	CASSVGTGEETQYF	TGTGCCAGCAGCGTAGGGACAGGGGAAGAGACCCAGTACTTC
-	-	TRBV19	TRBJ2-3	CASSDPGSGTDTQYF	TGTGCCAGTAGTGACCCGGGGTCGGGCACAGATACGCAGTATTTT
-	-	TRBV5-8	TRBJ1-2	CASSPLGQGGAYGYTF	TGTGCCAGCAGCCCGCTAGGGCAGGGAGGCGCCTATGGCTACACCTTC
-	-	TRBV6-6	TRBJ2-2	CASSPNPYSTGELFF	TGTGCCAGCAGCCCCAACCCGTATTCAACCGGGGAGCTGTTTTTT
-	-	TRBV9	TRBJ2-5	CASSVDPNVEETQYF	TGTGCCAGCAGCGTAGACCCGAATGTGGAAGAGACCCAGTACTTC
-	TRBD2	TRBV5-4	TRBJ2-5	CASSPRPSGGGETQYF	TGTGCCAGCAGCCCCCGGCCTAGCGGGGGAGGGGAGACCCAGTACTTC
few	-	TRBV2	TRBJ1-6	CASRKEGSDNSPLHF	TGTGCCAGCAGGAAGGAGGGGTCAGATAATTCACCCCTCCACTTT